The entry below gives a single TCR beta chain sequence along with its context. This sample stems from a study of blood T cell repertoires in COVID-19. The wider study: From the United States, Italy and Spain came samples of acute and convalescent COVID-19. PBMCs, B-cell-depleted T cells, or T cells provided the cDNA or gDNA that made up the material.

Original analysis: The assay estimated nucleated cells by amplifying reference gene primers. TCRdb keeps only in-frame clones here, not all; method: immunoSEQ multiplex PCR. That table furnishes V, J and clone size, whereas the DNA furnished D and trimming. The sample lists about 74,000 clones, 70% to 75% seen once, with around 21% in the top ten. The germline V gene has CDR1 LNHNV and CDR2 YYDKDF (reference sequence). Trimming removed 1 base at V and 3 bases at J, with 9 bases between. The CDR3 loop spans 14 amino acids. The chain links TRBV15 to TRBJ2-5; D uncertain. Sequencing was performed on peripheral blood. The TCR originated in a man between 65 and 80 years old with acute or convalescent COVID-19. CDR3 sequence: CATSRAQIKETQYF. CDR3 DNA: TGTGCCACCAGCAGAGCACAGATAAAAGAGACCCAGTACTTC.